Listed below are T cell receptor beta chains from one sample, sequenced in a study of vaccination and CD4 T cells after COVID-19. Their specific antigens are unknown. TCRdb reprocessed the PCR reads via MiXCR and lists one record per CDR3 protein. Of about 23,000 distinct CDR3 sequences in the sample, roughly 43% were seen once. This material consisted of CD4+ T cells from blood, cultured in vitro, taken about 7 months after SARS-CoV-2 vaccination. The receptors shown here come from a human donor who had recovered from COVID-19. Both conserved end residues are part of each CDR3. The D gene is left open where the match is weak. Expanded clones get a size class; other rows say once, few or many, or leave the size out.

J gene | clone size | V gene | D gene | CDR3 DNA | CDR3 protein
TRBJ2-1 | once | TRBV11-3 | TRBD2 | TGTGCCAGCAGCTTAGGGCCTGGGCGGGAGGGGAGCTCCTACAATGAGCAGTTCTTC | CASSLGPGREGSSYNEQFF
TRBJ2-1 | . | TRBV28 | TRBD1 | TGTGCCAGCACGTTTGGGGGACAGGCTCATTACAATGAGCAGTTCTTC | CASTFGGQAHYNEQFF
TRBJ2-5 | . | TRBV20-1 | . | TGCAGTGCTGAGGGCGAGGAGACCCAGTACTTC | CSAEGEETQYF
TRBJ1-1 | . | TRBV6-2/TRBV6-3 | . | TGTGCCAGCATGACGGTGTCTGAAGCTTTCTTT | CASMTVSEAFF
TRBJ2-2 | . | TRBV20-1 | . | TGCAGTGCTAGAGTCAATGACGCGAACACCGGGGAGCTGTTTTTT | CSARVNDANTGELFF
TRBJ2-7 | . | TRBV2 | TRBD2 | TGTGCCAGCAGTTATAGCGGGAGGGGGATCGAGCAGTACTTC | CASSYSGRGIEQYF
TRBJ2-5 | . | TRBV7-3 | TRBD2 | TGTGCCAGCAGCTCCAGCGGGAGTGAGACCCAGTACTTC | CASSSSGSETQYF
TRBJ1-6 | . | TRBV6-1 | . | TGTGCCAGCAGCCTAAACGTGGGTTCACCCCTCCACTTT | CASSLNVGSPLHF
TRBJ2-1 | . | TRBV27 | TRBD2 | TGTGCCAGCAGTTTATTAGCGGGAGGGGGCAATGAGCAGTTCTTC | CASSLLAGGGNEQFF
TRBJ2-3 | few | TRBV20-1 | TRBD2 | TGCAGTGCTTCTAGCGGACTCACAGATACGCAGTATTTT | CSASSGLTDTQYF
TRBJ2-3 | . | TRBV27 | . | TGTGCCAGCAGTTTAAGGAGCTGGGGAGATACGCAGTATTTT | CASSLRSWGDTQYF
TRBJ2-2 | . | TRBV28 | . | TGTGCCAGCAGACACAGGGTGAACACCGGGGAGCCGTTTTTT | CASRHRVNTGEPFF